What follows are 25 T cell receptor beta chains derived from one specimen sequenced in a study of blood T cell repertoires in COVID-19. The method was immunoSEQ multiplex PCR; TCRdb's version includes in-frame clones alone and lacks a portion of them. The sample has some 230,000 clones, approximately 92% seen once. Sequencing input: PBMCs or T cells enriched from blood (not recorded which). The receptors derive from a young woman in a cohort exposed to, infected with or recovered from COVID-19 (not recorded which).

The J gene is TRBJ1-4, the V gene TRBV5-4, with 7 bases fitting TRBD1. This CDR3 is built from 15 residues. The J segment lost 0 bases and the V segment lost 4 bases, leaving 3 bases of the junction unmatched. Per germline, CDR1 SGHNT and CDR2 YYREEE (reference sequence). The CDR3 sequence is CASSPGTATNEKLFF. CDR3 coding DNA: TGTGCCAGCAGCCCTGGGACAGCAACTAATGAAAAACTGTTTTTT. The full variable domain, completed using reference TRBV5-4 and TRBJ1-4, is ETGVTQSPTHLIKTRGQQVTLRCSSQSGHNTVSWYQQALGQGPQFIFQYYREEENGRGNFPPRFSGLQFPNYSSELNVNALELDDSALYLCASSPGTATNEKLFFGSGTQLSVL.

The chain recombines TRBV11-2 with TRBJ1-5; TRBD1 is a possible D gene (5 bases). Trimming shortened V by 6 bases and J by 0 bases, and 12 bases separated the two germline ends. This CDR3 is built from 15 residues. Germline V gene lookup returns CDR1 SGHAT and CDR2 FQNNGV. The CDR3 protein is CASSRDSYSNQPQHF. CDR3 nucleotides: TGTGCCAGCAGTCGTGACAGTTATAGCAATCAGCCCCAGCATTTT.

This chain connects TRBV24-1 to TRBJ2-5, with 11 bases aligning to TRBD2. The germline gives CDR1 KGHDR, CDR2 SFDVKD. The CDR3 spans 15 residues. J was trimmed by 0 bases and V by 7 bases; bases with no gene match: 3. CDR3 DNA sequence: TGTGCCACCAGGGGGGGACTAGCGGACCAAGAGACCCAGTACTTC. Amino acids: CATRGGLADQETQYF.

The V gene is TRBV2, the J gene TRBJ2-1, with a weak D call TRBD2 (7 bases). V gave up 11 bases and J gave up 6 bases, with 17 bases separating them. The CDR3 is made up of 13 amino acids. CDR1 and CDR2 from the germline V gene are SNHLY and FYNNEI. This CDR3 reads CAHGGAVGNEQFF. DNA of the CDR3: TGTGCCCATGGGGGGGCCGTCGGCAATGAGCAGTTCTTC. The variable domain in full, with the rest retrieved from reference TRBV2 and TRBJ2-1, is EPEVTQTPSHQVTQMGQEVILRCVPISNHLYFYWYRQILGQKVEFLVSFYNNEISEKSEIFDDQFSVERPDGSNFTLKIRSTKLEDSAMYFCAHGGAVGNEQFFGPGTRLTVL.

The V gene is TRBV9, the J gene TRBJ1-1; 11 bases line up with TRBD1. CDR1 is SGDLS, CDR2 YYNGEE, per germline. This CDR3 region has 17 residues. V dropped 3 bases and J dropped 0; count of bases not matched to a gene: 7. CDR3 loop: CASSEGTGGTLNTEAFF. Written as DNA, the CDR3 is TGTGCCAGCAGCGAGGGGACAGGGGGGACCTTGAACACTGAAGCTTTCTTT.

The genes are TRBV9 and TRBJ2-1; TRBD2 aligns across 10 bases. The V and J ends lost 2 bases and 4 bases, in that order; junction bases with no gene match: 3. CDR1 SGDLS and CDR2 YYNGEE come from the germline V gene. This CDR3 is 15 amino acids long. CDR3 region: CASSVGLAEYNEQFF. CDR3 DNA sequence: TGTGCCAGCAGCGTCGGACTAGCGGAGTACAATGAGCAGTTCTTC.

CDR3 loop: CASSLVGGDYGYTF. In DNA, the CDR3 is TGTGCCAGCAGCTTGGTAGGGGGTGATTATGGCTACACCTTC. The rearrangement joins TRBV5-6 to TRBJ1-2; perhaps TRBD1 as D (6 bases). The V gene's germline CDR1 is SGHDT and CDR2 YYEEEE. The V end lost 0 bases, the J end lost 5 bases, and 11 bases lay between the germline ends. The CDR3 is 14 amino acids.

The gene calls are TRBV7-8 and TRBJ2-3; 9 bases fit TRBD1. The length of the CDR3 is 14 residues. Germline values: CDR1 SGHVS, CDR2 FQNEAQ. V trimming: 1 base; J trimming: 6 bases; junction bases outside the gene matches: 2. For the CDR3, the DNA is TGTGCCAGCAGCTTAGATGGGACAGGGGATACGCAGTATTTT. The encoded protein is CASSLDGTGDTQYF.

This sequence joins TRBV4-1 and TRBJ2-2; 9 bases are shared with TRBD2. This CDR3 spans 16 amino acids. Germline values: CDR1 MGHRA, CDR2 YSYEKL. Trimming took 0 bases from V and 6 from J; bases not matched to a gene: 5. CDR3 region: CASSQEGLAIPGELFF. Written as DNA, the CDR3 is TGCGCCAGCAGCCAAGAGGGACTAGCTATCCCCGGGGAGCTGTTTTTT.

The V and J genes are TRBV6-5 and TRBJ1-4, with 7 bases fitting TRBD1. The V and J ends lost 4 bases and 7 bases, in that order; junction bases with no gene match: 6. This CDR3 has 14 residues. Germline V lookup: CDR1 MNHEY, CDR2 SVGAGI. CDR3 nucleotides: TGTGCCAGCAGTTTAGGGGGCGGCGTTGAAAAACTGTTTTTT. Its translation: CASSLGGGVEKLFF.

The sample holds a few counts of this clone. The gene calls are TRBV10-1 and TRBJ1-1; 10 positions match TRBD1. In germline, CDR1 is WNHNN, CDR2 SYGVQD (reference sequence). V trimming: 6 bases; J trimming: 5 bases; junction bases outside the gene matches: 6. CDR3 length equals 14 residues. The CDR3 reads CASSAPGQGTEAFF. CDR3 bases: TGCGCCAGCAGCGCTCCGGGACAGGGGACTGAAGCTTTCTTT.

V and J are TRBV18 and TRBJ2-1; 7 bases are a match to TRBD1. In germline, CDR1 is KGHSH, CDR2 LQKENI. The CDR3 is 15 amino acids. V shed 0 bases and J 5 bases; nucleotides not matched to a gene: 4. The CDR3, as DNA: TGTGCCAGCTCACCACCGAGGGGGCGAAACAATGAGCAGTTCTTC. Its protein product is CASSPPRGRNNEQFF.

This clone is a singleton in its sample. This CDR3 reads CATSLRGTPYEQYF. In nucleotides, the CDR3 is TGTGCCACGTCCCTCAGGGGAACCCCCTACGAGCAGTACTTC. This rearrangement joins TRBV15 to TRBJ2-7; weak D call: TRBD1 (6 bases). V lost 9 bases, J lost 2 bases, and 17 bases lay in between. The germline V gene has CDR1 LNHNV and CDR2 YYDKDF (reference sequence). The CDR3 consists of 14 residues.

The chain joins TRBV19 to TRBJ2-1; the D gene is possibly TRBD1 (5 bases). The CDR3 length is 14 residues. Germline-derived CDR1 and CDR2 are LNHDA and SQIVND (reference sequence). V lost 6 bases, J lost 8 bases, and 17 bases lay in between. In nucleotides, the CDR3 is TGTGCCAGTAGCCAACCTTGGACAAGCGATGAGCAGTTCTTC. Its translation is CASSQPWTSDEQFF.

This clone was observed a few times. This chain connects TRBV6-5 to TRBJ2-1; 10 nucleotides line up with TRBD2. Germline CDR1 MNHEY, CDR2 SVGAGI. V dropped 3 bases and J dropped 5; count of bases not matched to a gene: 4. This CDR3 comprises 15 residues. CDR3 loop: CASSYSGGTHNEQFF. CDR3 in DNA: TGTGCCAGCAGTTATAGCGGGGGGACCCACAATGAGCAGTTCTTC.

The chain uses TRBV3-1 (or the pseudogene TRBV3-2) and TRBJ1-2, with D perhaps TRBD1 (6 bases). Germline V gene sequence: CDR1 LGHDT, CDR2 YNNKEL (reference sequence). This CDR3 contains 14 residues. The ends were cut back, 4 bases at V and 7 bases at J, with 16 bases in the middle. The CDR3 sequence is CASSPDSGQSGYTF. The CDR3 DNA reads TGTGCCAGCAGCCCCGACTCGGGACAAAGTGGCTACACCTTC.

This clone was picked up one time. The chain links TRBV6-1 to TRBJ2-3; 7 positions agree with TRBD1. Germline CDR1 and CDR2: MNHNS and SASEGT. The length of the CDR3 is 14 residues. J was trimmed by 4 bases and V by 5 bases; bases with no gene match: 6. The CDR3 here is CASSSTGEADTQYF. CDR3 nucleotide sequence: TGTGCCAGCAGTTCTACAGGGGAAGCAGATACGCAGTATTTT.

J is TRBJ2-1 and V is TRBV5-8; no definite D call. The CDR3 runs to 11 residues. CDR1 and CDR2 from the germline V gene are SGHTS and YDEGEE. Trimming left V 2 bases short and J 10 bases short, with 7 bases between. CDR3 protein: CASSFTPEQFF. The CDR3 nucleotides read TGTGCCAGCAGCTTTACACCCGAGCAGTTCTTC.

The chain recombines TRBV25-1 with TRBJ2-7; 9 bases match TRBD1. The germline V gene has CDR1 MGHDK and CDR2 SYGVNS. The junction had 5 bases not matched to a gene; V was cut back by 8 bases and J by 3 bases. The CDR3 extends over 13 amino acids. In DNA form, the CDR3 reads TGTGCCAGCGGAGGGACAGGGATCTACGAGCAGTACTTC. Protein: CASGGTGIYEQYF.

The chain employs TRBV6-5 and TRBJ2-1; 10 bases agree with TRBD2. With 8 bases clipped from V and 7 bases from J, the junction kept 8 bases outside the gene matches. Germline V CDR1 and CDR2: MNHEY, SVGAGI. This CDR3 has 14 residues. The chain's CDR3 is CASRKAGGPNEQFF. The CDR3 coding sequence is TGTGCCAGCCGAAAAGCGGGGGGGCCGAATGAGCAGTTCTTC.

This sequence joins TRBV25-1 and TRBJ1-2, with D possibly being TRBD1 (5 bases). The CDR3 has 14 amino acids. Trimming stripped 2 bases from V and 5 bases from J, with 12 bases between. CDR1 MGHDK and CDR2 SYGVNS come from the germline V gene. The CDR3 DNA sequence: TGTGCCAGCAGTGAAGCCCAGGGTCCGTATGGCTACACCTTC. Its protein is CASSEAQGPYGYTF.

Points on this clone: The junction shows a germline mismatch at one end, possibly a read error. The chain recombines TRBV28 with TRBJ2-7; the match to TRBD1 covers 8 bases. CDR1 MDHEN and CDR2 SYDVKM come from the germline V gene. The CDR3 consists of 13 residues. The CDR3 DNA sequence: TGTGCCAGCAGTTTACCCCGGGACAGGTGGGGGCACTTC. It encodes CASSLPRDRWGHF.

The gene calls are TRBV30 and TRBJ2-7; 10 positions agree with TRBD1. V lost 5 bases, J lost 3 bases, and 4 bases stayed unmatched. This CDR3 comprises 13 residues. CDR1 and CDR2 (germline): GTSNPN, SVGIG (reference sequence). CDR3 sequence (DNA): TGTGCCTGGGCGGGACAGGGGTTCTACGAGCAGTACTTC. It yields the protein CAWAGQGFYEQYF.

The chain links TRBV10-2 to TRBJ2-1, with 15 bases lining up with TRBD2. Unmatched junction bases numbered 3, after V lost 2 bases and J lost 4 bases. CDR3 length: 17 amino acids. Germline values: CDR1 WSHSY, CDR2 SAAADI. CDR3 bases: TGCGCCAGCAGTGAGGGACTAGCGGGAGGGATATACAATGAGCAGTTCTTC. Translating gives CASSEGLAGGIYNEQFF.

The rearrangement uses TRBV24-1 and TRBJ1-5; D gene ambiguous. V lost 5 bases and J 7 bases, leaving 20 bases between the germline ends. CDR1 and CDR2 (germline): KGHDR, SFDVKD. This CDR3 contains 16 residues. The CDR3 coding sequence is TGTGCCACCAGTGCCCCCGAGGTAATAGGTGGCCAGCCCCAGCATTTT. Protein: CATSAPEVIGGQPQHF.